The rows below give T cell receptor beta chains drawn from one sample of a study of CD8 T cells in Susac syndrome. TCRdb called the immunoSEQ multiplex PCR reads again in MiXCR, with one record for every CDR3 protein. The table shows tens of thousands of distinct CDR3 sequences, with 80% to 95% occurring only once. The sample taken for sequencing was CD8+ T cells from PBMCs. The receptors originated from a human donor in good health. Both conserved end residues are part of each CDR3. D genes are given only for firm matches. Not every row has a clone size; where given, it reads once, few, many or a size class.

d_gene: -; abundance: once; v_gene: TRBV4-3; j_gene: TRBJ2-1; CDR3aa: CASSQWRGKNEQFF; CDR3nt: TGCGCCAGCAGCCAATGGAGGGGAAAGAATGAGCAGTTCTTC
d_gene: TRBD1; abundance: -; v_gene: TRBV2; j_gene: TRBJ1-2; CDR3aa: CAIAPGTGIMDGYTF; CDR3nt: TGTGCCATCGCACCCGGGACAGGGATTATGGATGGCTACACCTTC
d_gene: TRBD2; abundance: -; v_gene: TRBV5-6; j_gene: TRBJ2-7; CDR3aa: CASSPAGSGGVYEQYF; CDR3nt: TGTGCCAGCAGCCCCGCGGGAAGCGGGGGAGTCTACGAGCAGTACTTC
d_gene: -; abundance: -; v_gene: TRBV7-9; j_gene: TRBJ1-2; CDR3aa: CASSLETGNGYTF; CDR3nt: TGTGCCAGCAGCTTAGAGACGGGCAATGGCTACACCTTC
d_gene: -; abundance: -; v_gene: TRBV10-2; j_gene: TRBJ1-4; CDR3aa: CASSEGFGEKLFF; CDR3nt: TGCGCCAGCAGTGAGGGGTTTGGAGAAAAACTGTTTTTT
d_gene: TRBD2; abundance: -; v_gene: TRBV6-2/TRBV6-3; j_gene: TRBJ2-1; CDR3aa: CASSDPSGGTYNEQFF; CDR3nt: TGTGCCAGCAGTGACCCTAGCGGGGGAACCTACAATGAGCAGTTCTTC
d_gene: TRBD2; abundance: -; v_gene: TRBV30; j_gene: TRBJ2-1; CDR3aa: CAWNWGGDGNEQFF; CDR3nt: TGTGCCTGGAACTGGGGGGGAGACGGTAATGAGCAGTTCTTC
d_gene: -; abundance: -; v_gene: TRBV5-1; j_gene: TRBJ1-1; CDR3aa: CASSPGTHGDDPEAFF; CDR3nt: TGCGCCAGCAGCCCGGGGACCCATGGTGATGACCCTGAAGCTTTCTTT
d_gene: TRBD1; abundance: -; v_gene: TRBV20-1; j_gene: TRBJ2-1; CDR3aa: CSARDRDRVGYNEQFF; CDR3nt: TGCAGTGCTAGAGATAGGGACAGGGTGGGCTACAATGAGCAGTTCTTC
d_gene: TRBD1; abundance: -; v_gene: TRBV14; j_gene: TRBJ2-2; CDR3aa: CASSPRDRANTGELFF; CDR3nt: TGTGCCAGCAGCCCTCGGGACAGAGCCAACACCGGGGAGCTGTTTTTT
d_gene: -; abundance: -; v_gene: TRBV14; j_gene: TRBJ2-1; CDR3aa: CASSQGITRVDEQFF; CDR3nt: TGTGCCAGCAGCCAAGGAATAACCAGGGTGGATGAGCAGTTCTTC
d_gene: -; abundance: -; v_gene: TRBV11-2; j_gene: TRBJ1-2; CDR3aa: CASSLGPREGYTF; CDR3nt: TGTGCCAGCAGCTTAGGTCCCCGGGAGGGCTACACCTTC
d_gene: -; abundance: few; v_gene: TRBV4-1; j_gene: TRBJ2-3; CDR3aa: CASSHLRDGIRTDTQYF; CDR3nt: TGCGCCAGCAGCCACCTCCGGGACGGCATACGCACGGATACGCAGTATTTT
d_gene: TRBD2; abundance: -; v_gene: TRBV18; j_gene: TRBJ2-7; CDR3aa: CASSPLAGVTSYEQCF; CDR3nt: TGTGCCAGCTCCCCTCTAGCGGGAGTGACCTCCTACGAGCAGTGCTTC
d_gene: TRBD2; abundance: -; v_gene: TRBV14; j_gene: TRBJ2-1; CDR3aa: CASSPIAGVWFYEQFF; CDR3nt: TGTGCCAGCAGCCCCATAGCGGGAGTTTGGTTTTATGAGCAGTTCTTC
d_gene: -; abundance: -; v_gene: TRBV23-1; j_gene: TRBJ2-7; CDR3aa: CASSHAEQYF; CDR3nt: TGCGCCAGCAGTCACGCCGAGCAGTACTTC
d_gene: -; abundance: -; v_gene: TRBV7-2; j_gene: TRBJ1-2; CDR3aa: CASSFVQELYGYTF; CDR3nt: TGTGCCAGCAGCTTCGTTCAGGAACTCTATGGCTACACCTTC
d_gene: -; abundance: -; v_gene: TRBV29-1; j_gene: TRBJ2-1; CDR3aa: CSVTGTYNEQFF; CDR3nt: TGCAGCGTTACCGGAACCTACAATGAGCAGTTCTTC
d_gene: -; abundance: -; v_gene: TRBV19; j_gene: TRBJ2-1; CDR3aa: CASSPDGYNEQFF; CDR3nt: TGTGCCAGTAGTCCGGACGGCTACAATGAGCAGTTCTTC
d_gene: -; abundance: -; v_gene: TRBV13; j_gene: TRBJ1-1; CDR3aa: CASSEVLNTEAFF; CDR3nt: TGTGCCAGCAGCGAAGTACTGAACACTGAAGCTTTCTTT
d_gene: -; abundance: once; v_gene: TRBV11-2; j_gene: TRBJ2-7; CDR3aa: CASSWPGGYEQYF; CDR3nt: TGTGCCAGCAGCTGGCCCGGGGGCTACGAGCAGTACTTC
d_gene: -; abundance: -; v_gene: TRBV11-2; j_gene: TRBJ2-7; CDR3aa: CASSLDQRLPAYEQYF; CDR3nt: TGTGCCAGCAGCTTAGATCAGAGGTTACCGGCCTACGAGCAGTACTTC
d_gene: -; abundance: -; v_gene: TRBV7-6; j_gene: TRBJ2-1; CDR3aa: CASSLVGYEQFF; CDR3nt: TGTGCCAGCAGCTTAGTGGGCTACGAGCAGTTCTTC
d_gene: -; abundance: -; v_gene: TRBV13; j_gene: TRBJ2-7; CDR3aa: CASSLDGPSYEQYF; CDR3nt: TGTGCCAGCAGCTTAGACGGTCCCTCCTACGAGCAGTACTTC
d_gene: -; abundance: -; v_gene: TRBV13; j_gene: TRBJ1-5; CDR3aa: CASSPPGGEWSNQPQHF; CDR3nt: TGTGCCAGCAGCCCACCGGGGGGGGAGTGGAGCAATCAGCCCCAGCATTTT
d_gene: TRBD1; abundance: -; v_gene: TRBV11-2; j_gene: TRBJ2-7; CDR3aa: CASSQTGADYEQYF; CDR3nt: TGTGCCAGCAGCCAGACAGGGGCGGACTACGAGCAGTACTTC
d_gene: -; abundance: -; v_gene: TRBV29-1; j_gene: TRBJ2-3; CDR3aa: CSVGGGGKNTDTQYF; CDR3nt: TGCAGCGTTGGAGGTGGGGGTAAAAACACAGATACGCAGTATTTT
d_gene: -; abundance: -; v_gene: TRBV9; j_gene: TRBJ2-1; CDR3aa: CASSGLRVNEQFF; CDR3nt: TGTGCCAGCAGCGGGCTCAGGGTCAATGAGCAGTTCTTC
d_gene: -; abundance: -; v_gene: TRBV5-6; j_gene: TRBJ2-1; CDR3aa: CASSWKTGGTEFF; CDR3nt: TGTGCCAGCAGCTGGAAGACTGGGGGTACTGAGTTCTTC
d_gene: TRBD2; abundance: -; v_gene: TRBV27; j_gene: TRBJ2-3; CDR3aa: CASSLVAGGLGTQYF; CDR3nt: TGTGCCAGCAGTTTAGTAGCGGGAGGTCTGGGTACGCAGTATTTT
d_gene: TRBD2; abundance: -; v_gene: TRBV7-2; j_gene: TRBJ2-7; CDR3aa: CASSWGASGSYEQYF; CDR3nt: TGTGCCAGCAGCTGGGGTGCTAGCGGGAGCTACGAGCAGTACTTC
d_gene: TRBD1; abundance: -; v_gene: TRBV9; j_gene: TRBJ1-5; CDR3aa: CASSFRDSRDQPQHF; CDR3nt: TGTGCCAGCAGCTTCCGGGACAGCCGGGATCAGCCCCAGCATTTT
d_gene: -; abundance: -; v_gene: TRBV15; j_gene: TRBJ2-2; CDR3aa: CATSTLGQLNTGELFF; CDR3nt: TGTGCCACCAGCACATTAGGACAGTTGAACACCGGGGAGCTGTTTTTT
d_gene: -; abundance: -; v_gene: TRBV11-2; j_gene: TRBJ1-4; CDR3aa: CASSLVGGYAEQLFF; CDR3nt: TGTGCCAGCAGCTTAGTTGGGGGTTACGCGGAACAACTGTTTTTT
d_gene: TRBD2; abundance: -; v_gene: TRBV7-2; j_gene: TRBJ2-2; CDR3aa: CASSLTSLAGANTGELFF; CDR3nt: TGTGCCAGCAGCTTAACCTCTCTAGCGGGAGCCAACACCGGGGAGCTGTTTTTT
d_gene: -; abundance: -; v_gene: TRBV3-1; j_gene: TRBJ1-1; CDR3aa: CASSPREGAGTEAFF; CDR3nt: TGTGCCAGCAGCCCCCGAGAAGGGGCGGGCACTGAAGCTTTCTTT
d_gene: -; abundance: -; v_gene: TRBV5-4; j_gene: TRBJ2-1; CDR3aa: CASSPTYNEQFF; CDR3nt: TGTGCCAGCAGTCCAACCTACAATGAGCAGTTCTTC
d_gene: TRBD2; abundance: -; v_gene: TRBV7-9; j_gene: TRBJ2-1; CDR3aa: CASSAFTGGSYNEQFF; CDR3nt: TGTGCCAGCAGCGCCTTTACGGGGGGCTCCTACAATGAGCAGTTCTTC
d_gene: -; abundance: -; v_gene: TRBV3-1; j_gene: TRBJ1-2; CDR3aa: CASSQIRGDPRSNYGYTF; CDR3nt: TGTGCCAGCAGCCAGATTCGGGGGGACCCTCGATCTAACTATGGCTACACCTTC
d_gene: -; abundance: -; v_gene: TRBV7-9; j_gene: TRBJ2-1; CDR3aa: CASSVTNEQFF; CDR3nt: TGTGCCAGCAGCGTGACCAATGAGCAGTTCTTC
d_gene: -; abundance: -; v_gene: TRBV5-1; j_gene: TRBJ2-1; CDR3aa: CASSLGSGGSYNEKFF; CDR3nt: TGCGCCAGCAGCTTGGGGTCCGGAGGGTCCTACAATGAGAAGTTCTTC
d_gene: TRBD1; abundance: few; v_gene: TRBV10-3; j_gene: TRBJ2-7; CDR3aa: CAISVGWGQGYEQYF; CDR3nt: TGTGCCATCAGTGTAGGATGGGGACAGGGCTACGAGCAGTACTTC
d_gene: -; abundance: -; v_gene: TRBV20-1; j_gene: TRBJ1-1; CDR3aa: CSARAMTGTEAFF; CDR3nt: TGCAGTGCTAGAGCCATGACAGGAACTGAAGCTTTCTTT
d_gene: TRBD2; abundance: -; v_gene: TRBV6-2/TRBV6-3; j_gene: TRBJ2-1; CDR3aa: CASTFSSGNPYNEQFF; CDR3nt: TGTGCCAGCACTTTCTCTAGCGGGAACCCCTACAATGAGCAGTTCTTC
d_gene: TRBD1; abundance: -; v_gene: TRBV13; j_gene: TRBJ2-7; CDR3aa: CASSSPRQGRSYEQYF; CDR3nt: TGTGCCAGCAGCTCCCCCCGACAGGGGAGATCCTACGAGCAGTACTTC
d_gene: TRBD1; abundance: few; v_gene: TRBV4-3; j_gene: TRBJ2-1; CDR3aa: CASSQDGTEGNEQFF; CDR3nt: TGCGCCAGCAGCCAAGACGGGACAGAGGGCAATGAGCAGTTCTTC
d_gene: TRBD1; abundance: -; v_gene: TRBV5-1; j_gene: TRBJ2-7; CDR3aa: CASKPGDRTGNPYEQYF; CDR3nt: TGCGCCAGCAAACCAGGGGACAGGACAGGCAACCCCTACGAGCAGTACTTC
d_gene: TRBD2; abundance: -; v_gene: TRBV29-1; j_gene: TRBJ2-1; CDR3aa: CSAQGLAGELGQFF; CDR3nt: TGCAGCGCCCAGGGACTAGCGGGAGAATTAGGGCAGTTCTTC
d_gene: TRBD2; abundance: -; v_gene: TRBV29-1; j_gene: TRBJ2-1; CDR3aa: CSVEGAAGTSGTRSSYNEQFF; CDR3nt: TGCAGCGTTGAAGGGGCCGCCGGGACTAGCGGGACCAGAAGCTCCTACAATGAGCAGTTCTTC
d_gene: -; abundance: -; v_gene: TRBV6-5; j_gene: TRBJ1-2; CDR3aa: CASSGGQGLGGYTF; CDR3nt: TGTGCCAGCAGTGGGGGTCAGGGTCTAGGGGGCTACACCTTC
d_gene: -; abundance: -; v_gene: TRBV7-2; j_gene: TRBJ2-7; CDR3aa: CASSWGDSSYEQYF; CDR3nt: TGTGCCAGCAGCTGGGGGGACAGTTCCTACGAGCAGTACTTC
d_gene: -; abundance: -; v_gene: TRBV20-1; j_gene: TRBJ2-7; CDR3aa: CSDLHQREGGRYEQYF; CDR3nt: TGCAGTGATCTACATCAGCGGGAAGGGGGACGGTACGAGCAGTACTTC
d_gene: -; abundance: -; v_gene: TRBV5-1; j_gene: TRBJ2-2; CDR3aa: CASSLLRTNTGELFF; CDR3nt: TGCGCCAGCAGCTTACTAAGAACCAACACCGGGGAGCTGTTTTTT
d_gene: TRBD1; abundance: -; v_gene: TRBV2; j_gene: TRBJ2-3; CDR3aa: CASREQGAADTQYF; CDR3nt: TGTGCCAGCAGGGAACAGGGGGCCGCAGATACGCAGTATTTT
d_gene: TRBD2; abundance: -; v_gene: TRBV20-1; j_gene: TRBJ2-7; CDR3aa: CSAVSGRYIYEQYF; CDR3nt: TGCAGTGCTGTCAGCGGGAGGTATATCTACGAGCAGTACTTC
d_gene: TRBD2; abundance: once; v_gene: TRBV13; j_gene: TRBJ2-1; CDR3aa: CASSFRGSGTREQFF; CDR3nt: TGTGCCAGCAGCTTTCGGGGTAGCGGGACGCGGGAGCAGTTCTTC
d_gene: TRBD2; abundance: once; v_gene: TRBV9; j_gene: TRBJ2-1; CDR3aa: CASSGMGLAGSSYNEQFF; CDR3nt: TGTGCCAGCAGCGGAATGGGACTAGCGGGAAGCTCCTACAATGAGCAGTTCTTC